These 14 T cell receptor beta chains originate from one sample sequenced in a study of T cells in Graves' hyperthyroidism and ophthalmopathy. TCR beta CDR3 regions were amplified from RNA. First-round RT-PCR targeting the TCR CDR3 was performed with the HTBI primer set. One entry per CDR3 protein, called by TCRdb with MiXCR from the multiplex PCR reads. The sample includes a few hundred thousand distinct CDR3 sequences, 15% of them seen just once. Material for sequencing was blood. The source of these receptors is a woman under 40 with Graves' hyperthyroidism.

This clonotype occurred a few times. The V call is TRBV19, the J call TRBJ2-1; 9 bases fit TRBD1. V lost 0 bases to trimming and J lost 4 bases; unmatched junction nucleotides: 13. Germline CDR1 reads LNHDA; CDR2 reads SQIVND (reference sequence). The CDR3 contains 19 residues. The CDR3 here is CASSIEGDRVWRGYNEQFF. In DNA, the CDR3 is TGTGCCAGTAGTATAGAAGGGGACAGGGTTTGGAGGGGGTACAATGAGCAGTTCTTC.

In this sample, this clonotype turned up many times. CDR3 region: CASSRQAGTDTQYF. The CDR3 DNA follows: TGCGCCAGCAGTCGACAGGCCGGCACAGATACGCAGTATTTT. The V gene is TRBV5-1, the J gene TRBJ2-3; a weak D match, TRBD1 (6 bases). The CDR3 is 14 amino acids. Germline values: CDR1 SGHRS, CDR2 YFSETQ. The V end lost 5 bases, the J end lost 1 base, and 11 bases lay between the germline ends.

This clonotype was recorded at least ten times. This chain joins TRBV29-1 and TRBJ2-3; 7 nucleotides agree with TRBD2. CDR1 and CDR2 (germline): SQVTM, ANQGSEA. Trimming took 0 bases from V and 5 from J; bases not matched to a gene: 2. The CDR3 loop spans 13 amino acids. The CDR3 bases are TGCAGCGTTGAAGAGGTAGCGGGAGATACGCAGTATTTT. Protein: CSVEEVAGDTQYF.

This clonotype was seen a handful of times. DNA for the CDR3: TGCGCCAGCAGCCAATCCCCCCCAGGGGCTTTGGGGTACGAGCAGTACTTC. It translates to CASSQSPPGALGYEQYF. This sequence joins TRBV4-1 and TRBJ2-7, with D possibly matching TRBD1 (6 bases). The germline gives CDR1 MGHRA, CDR2 YSYEKL. Trimming removed 2 bases at V and 4 bases at J, with 21 bases between. This CDR3 contains 17 residues.

This clonotype has at least ten counts. The gene calls are TRBV2 and TRBJ1-2; TRBD1 aligns across 7 bases. Germline values: CDR1 SNHLY, CDR2 FYNNEI. Losses at the gene ends were 7 bases for V and 4 bases for J; bases not matched to a gene: 9. The CDR3 sequence is 14 residues long. The CDR3: CASNNDRDGYGYTF. The CDR3 nucleotides are TGTGCCAGCAATAACGACAGGGACGGCTATGGCTACACCTTC.

Many counts were recorded for this clonotype. The V call is TRBV29-1, the J call TRBJ2-1, with TRBD2 matching 8 bases. Trimming removed 4 bases from V and 4 bases from J; junction bases left unmatched: 12. The CDR3 contains 16 residues. Per the germline V gene, CDR1 is SQVTM and CDR2 is ANQGSEA. The CDR3: CSVARVSGSLYNEQFF. CDR3 nucleotides: TGCAGCGTTGCCAGGGTGAGCGGGAGCCTTTACAATGAGCAGTTCTTC.

In this sample, this clonotype turned up a few times. The chain joins TRBV6-2 or TRBV6-3 to TRBJ2-1; 11 bases fit TRBD2. This CDR3 spans 16 amino acids. Germline V gene lookup returns CDR1 MNHEY and CDR2 SVGEGT. J was trimmed by 5 bases and V by 5 bases; bases with no gene match: 8. The CDR3 spells CASSRARLAGNNEQFF. The CDR3 DNA reads as TGTGCCAGCAGTCGCGCGAGACTAGCGGGAAACAATGAGCAGTTCTTC.

This clonotype was seen at least ten times. The chain combines TRBV12-3 or TRBV12-4 with TRBJ1-2; no definite D call. The V gene lost 6 bases and the J gene lost 8 bases, with 10 bases spanning the gap. The CDR3 totals 11 residues. CDR3 nucleotides: TGTGCCAGCAGCACATATACAGGCTACACCTTC. It codes for CASSTYTGYTF.

Many counts were recorded for this clonotype. The gene calls are TRBV18 and TRBJ2-1; D might be TRBD2 (6 bases). CDR3 length: 12 residues. CDR1 is KGHSH and CDR2 is LQKENI in the germline V gene. Trimming removed 2 bases from V and 7 bases from J, with 6 bases in between. CDR3 region: CASSPAGNEQFF. The DNA for the CDR3 is TGTGCCAGCTCACCAGCGGGGAATGAGCAGTTCTTC. The complete variable domain, with remaining parts taken from reference TRBV18 and TRBJ2-1, reads NAGVMQNPRHLVRRRGQEARLRCSPMKGHSHVYWYRQLPEEGLKFMVYLQKENIIDESGMPKERFSAEFPKEGPSILRIQQVVRGDSAAYFCASSPAGNEQFFGPGTRLTVL.

The genes are TRBV30 and TRBJ1-3; 9 nucleotides line up with TRBD1. Germline V lookup: CDR1 GTSNPN, CDR2 SVGIG (reference sequence). Trimming removed 5 bases from V and 4 bases from J; junction bases left unmatched: 6. The CDR3 totals 14 residues. CDR3 nucleotides: TGTGCCTGGTTTGGGACAGGGTGGGGAAACACCATATATTTT. This gives the protein CAWFGTGWGNTIYF.

This clonotype was observed a single time. Being one base from a much bigger clone, this may be a read error. The rearrangement uses TRBV3-1 and TRBJ2-7; a possible D gene is TRBD1 (5 bases). This CDR3 comprises 13 residues. Germline CDR1 reads LGHDT; CDR2 reads YNNKEL (reference sequence). CDR3 bases: TGTGCCAGCATCCAAGGGGTTGGGCGCGAGCAGTACTTC. Translation: CASIQGVGREQYF.

The chain recombines TRBV28 with TRBJ2-1, with 8 positions matching TRBD2. Germline values: CDR1 MDHEN, CDR2 SYDVKM. With V trimmed by 6 bases and J by 7 bases, 5 bases remained unmatched. The CDR3 extends over 13 amino acids. For the CDR3, the DNA is TGTGCCAGCAGCGTCAGCGGGAGTAATGAGCAGTTCTTC. Translation: CASSVSGSNEQFF.

Ten or more counts support this clonotype. The rearrangement links TRBV28 to TRBJ2-3, with D possibly TRBD1 on 7 matching bases. Germline CDR1 reads MDHEN; CDR2 reads SYDVKM. V lost 2 bases and J 2 bases, leaving 17 bases between the germline ends. This CDR3 comprises 17 residues. Here the CDR3 DNA reads TGTGCCAGCAGTTTAGCCCTCAGGGGGGAGGACACAGATACGCAGTATTTT. Translating it yields CASSLALRGEDTDTQYF.

The table lists this clonotype with many counts. The genes are TRBV27 and TRBJ2-1; TRBD1 is a possible D gene (6 bases). Germline V lookup: CDR1 MNHEY, CDR2 SMNVEV (reference sequence). V lost 5 bases and J lost 6, with 17 bases in between. The CDR3 spans 15 residues. The CDR3 reads CASSPVTGFGNEQFF. The CDR3 DNA is TGTGCCAGCAGTCCCGTGACAGGATTCGGCAATGAGCAGTTCTTC.